A selection of T cell receptor beta chains follows, all from one sample in a study of shared clonotypes between healthy human individuals. Sequencing was performed with immunoSEQ multiplex PCR; in TCRdb, only in-frame clones are kept and a portion is missing. The data show about 2.3 million clones, with around 92% seen just once and about 0.41% held by the top ten. Sequencing was performed on naive CD4+ T cells from PBMCs. These receptors came from a man between 18 and 29 years old in good health. Some clones in this sample may be carry-over from other donors' samples. Both conserved end residues are part of each CDR3. A D gene is named only where the DNA matches it firmly. Clone size is shown for a subset of rows, as once, few, many or a class of expanded clone.

.,14,.,TRBV7-9,TRBJ2-2,CASSVRDNTGELFF,TGTGCCAGCAGTGTGCGGGATAACACCGGGGAGCTGTTTTTT
.,13,.,TRBV12-5,TRBJ2-3,CASVPPWSDTQYF,TGTGCTAGTGTCCCCCCCTGGTCTGATACGCAGTATTTT
.,15,.,TRBV5-1,TRBJ2-1,CASSFGLPIYNEQFF,TGCGCCAGCAGCTTTGGGCTGCCAATCTACAATGAGCAGTTCTTC
.,15,.,TRBV19,TRBJ2-5,CASSNRGRGGVTQYF,TGTGCCAGTAGCAACCGGGGCAGGGGAGGGGTGACCCAGTACTTC
TRBD2,15,.,TRBV28,TRBJ2-5,CASSFSRAGVETQYF,TGTGCCAGCAGTTTTAGTCGAGCGGGAGTTGAGACCCAGTACTTC
.,14,.,TRBV19,TRBJ1-1,CASSPGHSNTEAFF,TGTGCCAGTAGTCCGGGCCACTCGAACACTGAAGCTTTCTTT
TRBD2,15,.,TRBV9,TRBJ2-3,CASSGGLALTDTQYF,TGTGCCAGCAGCGGGGGACTAGCCCTCACAGATACGCAGTATTTT
TRBD1,15,.,TRBV27,TRBJ2-5,CASSQRDRGTETQYF,TGTGCCAGCAGCCAGCGCGACAGGGGGACGGAGACCCAGTACTTC
.,19,.,TRBV5-8,TRBJ1-5,CASSPYGHRRSNSNQPQHF,TGTGCCAGCAGCCCGTATGGGCACAGGAGAAGTAATAGCAATCAGCCCCAGCATTTT
TRBD1,14,.,TRBV5-1,TRBJ2-7,CASSFQDRGYEQYF,TGCGCCAGCAGCTTTCAGGACAGGGGCTACGAGCAGTACTTC
.,14,.,TRBV28,TRBJ2-7,CASSSRGQLYEQYF,TGTGCCAGCAGTTCCCGTGGACAGCTCTACGAGCAGTACTTC
.,15,.,TRBV6-6,TRBJ1-5,CASSLRRGEVVPQHF,TGTGCCAGCAGTTTACGGAGGGGGGAGGTGGTGCCCCAGCATTTT
.,13,.,TRBV7-9,TRBJ1-1,CASSLGQWVEAFF,TGTGCCAGCAGCTTAGGACAGTGGGTTGAAGCTTTCTTT
TRBD1,13,.,TRBV2,TRBJ2-7,CASSGTGNYEQYF,TGTGCCAGCAGTGGGACAGGGAACTACGAGCAGTACTTC
.,15,once,TRBV6-1,TRBJ2-7,CASSERTASSYEQYF,TGTGCCAGCAGTGAAAGGACAGCGAGCTCCTACGAGCAGTACTTC
TRBD1,18,.,TRBV7-2,TRBJ2-1,CASSLARLRDRGWSEQFF,TGTGCCAGCAGCTTAGCACGGCTCCGGGACAGGGGATGGAGTGAGCAGTTCTTC
TRBD1,20,.,TRBV10-1,TRBJ2-6,CASSEVDRGRLRGGANVLTF,TGCGCCAGCAGTGAGGTTGACAGGGGGCGCCTGAGAGGTGGGGCCAACGTCCTGACTTTC
.,13,.,TRBV4-3,TRBJ1-2,CASSQGFGYGYTF,TGCGCCAGCAGCCAAGGGTTCGGCTATGGCTACACCTTC
TRBD2,18,.,TRBV4-2,TRBJ2-3,CASSQVAGGGSRTDTQYF,TGTGCCAGCAGCCAAGTGGCGGGGGGCGGGAGTAGGACAGATACGCAGTATTTT
TRBD2,15,.,TRBV6-5,TRBJ2-1,CASRVAGGYYNEQFF,TGTGCCAGCAGGGTGGCGGGAGGGTACTACAATGAGCAGTTCTTC
.,13,.,TRBV30,TRBJ1-6,CAWNWGLDSPLHF,TGTGCCTGGAATTGGGGGCTTGATTCACCCCTCCACTTT
TRBD2,15,.,TRBV11-2,TRBJ2-1,CASSLRREGYNEQFF,TGTGCCAGCAGTTTGAGGCGGGAGGGTTACAATGAGCAGTTCTTC
.,15,.,TRBV5-4,TRBJ2-5,CASSPRVGQEETQYF,TGTGCCAGCAGCCCCCGGGTCGGGCAGGAAGAGACCCAGTACTTC
.,16,.,TRBV14,TRBJ2-7,CASSQDDGSGGHEQYF,TGTGCCAGCAGCCAAGATGACGGCAGCGGTGGGCACGAGCAGTACTTC
TRBD1,15,.,TRBV28,TRBJ2-1,CASSPGGMSYNEQFF,TGTGCCAGCAGTCCAGGGGGCATGTCCTACAATGAGCAGTTCTTC
TRBD1,15,.,TRBV5-4,TRBJ2-7,CASSLGLQGPYEQYF,TGTGCCAGCAGTCTAGGCCTACAGGGGCCCTACGAGCAGTACTTC
TRBD1,17,once,TRBV14,TRBJ2-6,CASSHMSGGPGANVLTF,TGTGCCAGCAGCCACATGTCAGGGGGACCTGGGGCCAACGTCCTGACTTTC
TRBD1,15,.,TRBV6-5,TRBJ2-5,CASSYAGQGASKQYF,TGTGCCAGCAGTTACGCCGGACAGGGCGCAAGTAAGCAGTACTTC